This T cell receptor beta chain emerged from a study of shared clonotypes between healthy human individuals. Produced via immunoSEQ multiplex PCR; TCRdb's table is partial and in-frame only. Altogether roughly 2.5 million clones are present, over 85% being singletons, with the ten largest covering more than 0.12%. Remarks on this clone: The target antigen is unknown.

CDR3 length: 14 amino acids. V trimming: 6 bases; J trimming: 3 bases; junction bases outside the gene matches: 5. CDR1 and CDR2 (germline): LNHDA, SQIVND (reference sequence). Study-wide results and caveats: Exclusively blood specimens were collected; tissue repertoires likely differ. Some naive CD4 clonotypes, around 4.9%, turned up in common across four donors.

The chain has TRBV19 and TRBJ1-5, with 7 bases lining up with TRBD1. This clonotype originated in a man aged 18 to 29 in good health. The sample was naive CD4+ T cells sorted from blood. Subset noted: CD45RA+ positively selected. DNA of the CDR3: TGTGCCAGTAGGTGGACAGGAGACAATCAGCCCCAGCATTTT. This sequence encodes CASRWTGDNQPQHF.